The T cell receptor (beta chain) under discussion was sequenced for a study of cytomegalovirus exposure and HLA in healthy donors. General observations from the study: Of the V segments, some could not be distinguished, including TRBV6-2 and TRBV6-3, and were excluded.

The PCR was carried out with 60 Vbeta primers and 13 Jbeta primers. The data were produced by immunoSEQ multiplex PCR, yet TCRdb's version contains in-frame clones alone and is incomplete. This table holds about 120,000 clones, around two thirds found once. Points on this clone: Its matching antigen is unknown.

V gave up 3 bases and J gave up 0 bases, with 9 bases separating them. From germline, CDR1 is SGHRS and CDR2 YFSETQ. The CDR3 consists of 14 residues. This chain joins TRBV5-1 and TRBJ1-1; D may be TRBD1 (6 bases). The receptor was derived from a human donor in good health. The sample comprised PBMCs. CDR3 coding DNA: TGCGCCAGCAGCTATAGGGGGTTGAACACTGAAGCTTTCTTT. Its translation is CASSYRGLNTEAFF.